The following is a T cell receptor beta chain sequence with its context. TCRdb re-analysed the RT-PCR reads in MiXCR, keeping a single row per CDR3 protein. The data show about 680,000 distinct CDR3 sequences, approximately 15% seen once. The origin of this receptor is a female donor in good health, serving as a healthy control. The sample consisted of memory CD4+ T cells from blood.

The CDR3 is CASSQTSGPYEQYF. The CDR3 coding sequence is TGCGCCAGCAGCCAAACTAGCGGGCCCTACGAGCAGTACTTC. This sequence joins TRBV4-1 and TRBJ2-7, with 9 bases lining up with TRBD2. Trimming cost V 2 bases and J 2 bases; bases outside gene matches: 1. The length of the CDR3 is 14 residues. Per the germline V gene, CDR1 is MGHRA and CDR2 is YSYEKL.